This paragraph reports one TCR beta chain. The table lists this clone with a count of one. No cognate antigen has been identified for it. Per-nucleotide qualities are absent, and no much larger clonotype sits a single base away. The CDR3 regions of human TCRbeta chains were analyzed by immunosequencing. As for the authors' bioinformatics: TCRs in the repertoires were matched against a reference library of SARS-CoV-2-specific TCRs that had been generated with the MIRA antigen-specificity platform. Breadth was defined as the fraction of unique TCRs that were SARS-CoV-2-associated, and depth was defined as the fraction of total T cells that were SARS-CoV-2-associated. Using the MIRA data, each spike-specific TCR was assigned both to the spike region to which the TCR was reactive and to a CD4 or CD8 class. Log10-transformed breadth and depth values were compared by one-way ANOVA with Sidak's multiple comparisons tests. As stored in TCRdb, this immuneACCESS dataset retains in-frame rearrangements with V and J assigned. A fraction of the clones does not appear; measured against another copy, unresolved V genes explain less than half of the discrepancy, and the remainder lacks a known reason. For V, J and clone size, that table is used; D and trimming come from the DNA. This sample is represented by approximately 110,000 clones; about 88% of them were singletons. The ten largest make up roughly a sixth of the sample.

The entry originates in a study of T cell responses to AZD1222 COVID-19 vaccine (dated by TCRdb to 2020 to 2023). In terms of the full investigation: AZD1222 recipients with second doses at about 4 weeks or about 12 weeks were pooled, because spike-specific TCR depth and breadth did not differ between schedules. Enrollment into the trials was organized by age into subgroups of 18-55, 56-69 and 70-plus years, and those subgroups contained roughly 150, 30 and 60 TCR-sequenced participants, respectively. TCR sequencing covered roughly 230 trial participants: 200 to 210 given two doses of AZD1222 and about 26 given two doses of MenACWY control vaccine. On the study overall, not on this receptor specifically: Participants were mostly white British and included more females than males, and it was suggested by the authors that clonal diversity may have been underestimated. Because no samples from the day 14 peak response were available, repertoires could be characterized only after the peak T cell response. After two AZD1222 doses, both the breadth and the depth of spike-specific TCRs were significantly higher than at day 0 and than in MenACWY recipients. In the small 56-69-year group, the increase in depth fell short of significance, most likely because of low power. Conclusions about previously exposed vaccinees were limited because only 6 or 7 AZD1222 recipients were SARS-CoV-2 seropositive at baseline. The vaccine-associated CD4 TCRs covered the entire spike protein, and the dominant responses fell in regions 160-218 and 743-854. Nearly half of unique spike-specific TCRs reportedly recognized epitopes outside regions mutated in the B.1.351 and B.1.1.7 variants.

This specimen's time point label, per the study, means: baseline before first vaccination. The vaccinee samples were drawn from two UK trials, COV001 and COV002, one of which was a single-blind randomized controlled phase 2/3 trial testing AZD1222 (ChAdOx1 nCoV-19) in healthy adults. For TCRbeta chain sequencing, PBMC samples were collected from trial participants at day 0 and at day 28 after the second dose. The germline V gene gives CDR1 as SGHTA and CDR2 as FQGNSA. The CDR3 sequence holds 12 residues, the cysteine and phenylalanine included. Kept here is only the CDR3 DNA, which spans 36 bases and is read in frame from base 1. V lost 3 bases and J lost 5 bases; the stretch between them is 7 bases long.

The source is an adult in good health. The sequence is built from TRBV7-2 and TRBJ2-5; the D gene identity is not certain. Sample: peripheral blood, taken on day 0 of AZD1222 vaccination. The DNA sequence is given as TGTGCCAGCAGCTTTTTCGGGGAGACCCAGTACTTC. Its protein reads: CASSFFGETQYF. The CDR3 plus the reference TRBV7-2 and TRBJ2-5 genes for the other parts give the full variable domain: GAGVSQSPSNKVTEKGKDVELRCDPISGHTALYWYRQSLGQGLEFLIYFQGNSAPDKSGLPSDRFSAERTGGSVSTLTIQRTQQEDSAVYLCASSFFGETQYFGPGTRLLVL.